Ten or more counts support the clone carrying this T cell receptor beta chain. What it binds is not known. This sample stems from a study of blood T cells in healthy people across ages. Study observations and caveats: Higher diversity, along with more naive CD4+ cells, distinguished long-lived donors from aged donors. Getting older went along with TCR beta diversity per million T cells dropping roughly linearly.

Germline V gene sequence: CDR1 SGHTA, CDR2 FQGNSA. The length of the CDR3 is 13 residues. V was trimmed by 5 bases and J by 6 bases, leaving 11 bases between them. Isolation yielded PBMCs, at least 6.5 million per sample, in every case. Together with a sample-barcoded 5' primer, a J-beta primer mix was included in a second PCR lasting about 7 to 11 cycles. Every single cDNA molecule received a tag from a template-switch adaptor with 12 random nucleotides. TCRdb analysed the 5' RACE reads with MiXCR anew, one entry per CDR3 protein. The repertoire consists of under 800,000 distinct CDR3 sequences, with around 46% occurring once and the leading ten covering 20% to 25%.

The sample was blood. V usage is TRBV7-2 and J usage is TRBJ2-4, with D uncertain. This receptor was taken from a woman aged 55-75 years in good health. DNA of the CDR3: TGTGCCAGCAGCCCTCTCGGTGCAAACATTCAGTACTTC. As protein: CASSPLGANIQYF.